Shown below are 19 T cell receptor beta chains from a single sample sequenced in a study of cytomegalovirus exposure and HLA in healthy donors. Primers included in the PCR were 60 Vbeta and 13 Jbeta primers. TCRdb keeps only in-frame clones here, not all; method: immunoSEQ multiplex PCR. The profile covers 170,000 or so clones, with 84% appearing a single time and 4.8% taken by the ten largest. Sequencing was carried out using PBMCs. These receptor sequences come from a girl aged 10 to 17 in good health and CMV-seropositive.

The sample holds one count of this clone. The chain couples TRBV4-2 to TRBJ1-1; D is ambiguous. Trimming left V 0 bases short and J 10 bases short, with 12 bases between. The CDR3 extends over 13 amino acids. Germline CDR1 reads LGHNA; CDR2 reads YNFKEQ. CDR3 in DNA: TGTGCCAGCAGCCAAGATGGGCGTTTGGCAGCTTTCTTT. Its protein is CASSQDGRLAAFF.

V gene TRBV18 combines with J gene TRBJ2-7; 7 nucleotides match TRBD1. With 2 bases clipped from V and 2 bases from J, the junction kept 6 bases outside the gene matches. The CDR3 length is 15 residues. Germline V gives CDR1 KGHSH, CDR2 LQKENI. The CDR3 protein is CASSPGQARTYEQYF. The CDR3 bases are TGTGCCAGCTCACCAGGACAGGCCAGGACCTACGAGCAGTACTTC.

The chain recombines TRBV30 with TRBJ1-5; D possibly corresponds to TRBD1 (6 bases). Trimming stripped 5 bases from V and 3 bases from J, with 20 bases between. Germline V gives CDR1 GTSNPN, CDR2 SVGIG (reference sequence). CDR3 length: 16 residues. The CDR3 reads CAWDFGGPGNNQPQHF. CDR3 DNA sequence: TGTGCCTGGGACTTTGGGGGCCCAGGGAACAATCAGCCCCAGCATTTT.

The chain is built from TRBV4-2 and TRBJ1-1; 8 nucleotides agree with TRBD1. This CDR3 has 14 amino acids. After removal of 4 bases from V and 4 bases from J, the junction contained 5 bases not matched to a gene. In germline, CDR1 is LGHNA, CDR2 YNFKEQ. The CDR3 sequence is CASSLTGGGTEAFF. The CDR3 region has the DNA TGTGCCAGCAGCCTTACAGGGGGAGGCACTGAAGCTTTCTTT.

The chain carries TRBV30 and TRBJ1-1, with D possibly being TRBD1 (5 bases). The length of the CDR3 is 15 residues. CDR1 is GTSNPN, CDR2 SVGIG, per germline (reference sequence). Between the trimmed V and J ends, which lost 1 base and 4 bases, there was a span of 16 bases. CDR3 sequence (DNA): TGTGCCTGGAGTGCCCTTCAGGGCGGTGTCACTGAAGCTTTCTTT. Translation: CAWSALQGGVTEAFF.

The V and J genes are TRBV27 and TRBJ1-2; no firm D call. V was clipped by 5 bases and J by 5 bases, with 12 bases between them. The CDR3 length is 13 residues. From germline, CDR1 is MNHEY and CDR2 SMNVEV (reference sequence). The CDR3 coding sequence is TGTGCCAGCAGTCACACAGTTATGTATGGCTACACCTTC. Translation gives CASSHTVMYGYTF.

The gene calls are TRBV27 and TRBJ1-4; 9 nucleotides line up with TRBD1. CDR1 and CDR2 (germline): MNHEY, SMNVEV (reference sequence). J was trimmed by 8 bases and V by 0 bases; bases with no gene match: 4. CDR3 size: 15 residues. CDR3 coding DNA: TGTGCCAGCAGTTTATCGAACAGGGGGCGAGAAAAACTGTTTTTT. It translates to CASSLSNRGREKLFF.

The J gene is TRBJ1-2, the V gene TRBV6-5, with D possibly TRBD1 on 5 matching bases. In germline, CDR1 is MNHEY, CDR2 SVGAGI. V dropped 2 bases and J dropped 0 bases, with 10 bases sitting between them. The CDR3 extends over 15 amino acids. In DNA, the CDR3 is TGTGCCAGCAGTTACGGCGACAGAGCTAACTATGGCTACACCTTC. Translation gives CASSYGDRANYGYTF.

This clone turned up a few times. V is TRBV11-3 and J is TRBJ2-2, with no clear D. V was trimmed by 4 bases and J by 3 bases, leaving 6 bases between them. The CDR3 is 13 amino acids. Germline-derived CDR1 and CDR2 are SGHNT and YENEEA. The CDR3 loop is CASSSLYTGELFF. The DNA for the CDR3 is TGTGCCAGCAGCTCCTTATACACCGGGGAGCTGTTTTTT.

Comment on this clone: An end of the junction differs from the germline gene, which may be a read error. This chain connects TRBV5-1 to TRBJ2-7; no clear D. The CDR3 is made up of 13 amino acids. Looked up from germline, CDR1 is SGHRS and CDR2 is YFSETQ. CDR3 region: CASSLVPNYERYF. The CDR3 region has the DNA TGCGCCAGCAGCTTGGTACCGAACTACGAGCGGTACTTC.

The chain employs TRBV6-5 and TRBJ1-5, with D perhaps TRBD1 (6 bases). Germline V CDR1 and CDR2: MNHEY, SVGAGI. CDR3 length: 15 residues. Trimming took 11 bases from V and 0 from J, leaving 17 bases between them. CDR3 residues: CAPGGAVNSNQPQHF. In nucleotides, the CDR3 is TGTGCCCCCGGGGGGGCGGTCAATAGCAATCAGCCCCAGCATTTT.

This rearrangement joins TRBV27 to TRBJ2-1; TRBD2 is a possible D gene (6 bases). The germline V and J ends were trimmed by 2 bases and 4 bases, with 12 bases remaining between them. The CDR3 totals 15 residues. From germline, CDR1 is MNHEY and CDR2 SMNVEV (reference sequence). The CDR3 sequence: CASSLLREVYNEQFF. The CDR3 DNA reads TGTGCCAGCAGTTTACTCAGGGAGGTTTACAATGAGCAGTTCTTC.

The V call is TRBV2, the J call TRBJ1-2, with 7 bases identical to TRBD1. This CDR3 has 16 residues. J lost 4 bases, V lost 3 bases, and 11 bases had no gene match. Germline V CDR1 and CDR2: SNHLY, FYNNEI. The CDR3 DNA follows: TGTGCCAGCAGTGATCGCCAGGGGGGCCTCCTCTATGGCTACACCTTC. Protein sequence: CASSDRQGGLLYGYTF.

The chain joins TRBV9 to TRBJ1-5, with TRBD1 identical over 8 bases. The CDR3 contains 14 residues. Germline V gene data show CDR1 as SGDLS and CDR2 as YYNGEE. The J segment lost 3 bases and the V segment lost 3 bases, leaving 2 bases of the junction unmatched. The CDR3 region is CASSGQGANQPQHF. In nucleotides, the CDR3 is TGTGCCAGCAGCGGTCAGGGGGCCAATCAGCCCCAGCATTTT.

The chain has TRBV5-6 and TRBJ1-5; 7 positions match TRBD1. The germline V gene has CDR1 SGHDT and CDR2 YYEEEE. With V trimmed by 4 bases and J by 0 bases, 7 bases remained unmatched. This CDR3 comprises 16 residues. As DNA, the CDR3 is TGTGCCAGCAGCCAGACAGGGCTAGATAGCAATCAGCCCCAGCATTTT. Residues: CASSQTGLDSNQPQHF.

In its sample, this clone was seen a few times. This chain uses TRBV19 with TRBJ1-1, with D unresolved. CDR3 size: 15 residues. The germline V gene has CDR1 LNHDA and CDR2 SQIVND (reference sequence). V was clipped by 1 base and J by 0 bases, with 9 bases between them. CDR3: CASSIGRVMNTEAFF. CDR3 in DNA: TGTGCCAGTAGTATAGGGCGGGTCATGAACACTGAAGCTTTCTTT.

This clone was observed a single time. The rearrangement links TRBV19 to TRBJ1-6; TRBD1 aligns across 7 bases. V was clipped by 5 bases and J by 10 bases; unmatched bases: 11. This CDR3 contains 15 residues. Germline loops: CDR1 LNHDA, CDR2 SQIVND (reference sequence). CDR3: CASSPLTGLGSPLHF. CDR3 nucleotide sequence: TGTGCCAGTAGTCCCTTGACAGGGCTCGGGTCACCCCTCCACTTT. The complete variable domain, with remaining parts taken from reference TRBV19 and TRBJ1-6, reads DGGITQSPKYLFRKEGQNVTLSCEQNLNHDAMYWYRQDPGQGLRLIYYSQIVNDFQKGDIAEGYSVSREKKESFPLTVTSAQKNPTAFYLCASSPLTGLGSPLHFGNGTRLTVT.

CDR3 sequence: CASSRDSNYGYTF. The CDR3 coding sequence is TGTGCCAGCAGCCGGGACAGCAACTATGGCTACACCTTC. The chain employs TRBV6-5 and TRBJ1-2; 7 positions match TRBD1. The CDR3 totals 13 residues. Germline V CDR1 and CDR2: MNHEY, SVGAGI. J lost 2 bases, V lost 6 bases, and 3 bases had no gene match.

The chain links TRBV6-5 to TRBJ2-3, with a tentative D call TRBD1 (5 bases). The CDR3 length is 13 residues. V was shortened by 7 bases and J by 0 bases, with 8 bases between the two germline ends. Germline CDR1 and CDR2: MNHEY and SVGAGI. CDR3 amino acids: CASKGLSTDTQYF. CDR3 sequence (DNA): TGTGCCAGCAAGGGGCTTAGCACAGATACGCAGTATTTT.